This is a list of T cell receptor beta chains from one sample in a study of T cell clonotyping in hematopoietic cell transplantation. The method was immunoSEQ multiplex PCR; TCRdb's version includes in-frame clones alone and lacks a portion of them. The top ten clones hold roughly 6.8% of a sample with roughly 30,000 clones, approximately 80% of them seen once. The specimen comprised peripheral blood mononuclear cells, sampled before stem cell transplant. These receptors all come from a woman in her twenties or thirties with chronic myeloid leukemia. Some clones in this sample may be carry-over from other donors' samples. Both conserved end residues are part of each CDR3. A D gene is named only where the DNA matches it firmly. Where a row states a size, it is once, few, many or the class of an expanded clone; other rows omit it.

TRBJ2-1 | NA | NA | 11 | TRBV6-6 | TGTGCCAGCAGTTACGGGAATGAGCAGTTCTTC | CASSYGNEQFF
TRBJ2-1 | NA | medium-sized | 13 | TRBV5-5 | TGTGCCAGCAGCTTGGACAGCTACAATGAGCAGTTCTTC | CASSLDSYNEQFF
TRBJ1-2 | NA | NA | 16 | TRBV4-1 | TGCGCCAGCAGCCAAGACACGTTACAGGGTGGCTATGGCTACACCTTC | CASSQDTLQGGYGYTF
TRBJ1-2 | TRBD1 | NA | 16 | TRBV7-6 | TGTGCCAGCAGCCCTAGCACCATGGGACAGGCGGGGGGCTACACCTTC | CASSPSTMGQAGGYTF
TRBJ2-5 | NA | NA | 10 | TRBV28 | TGTGCCAGCAGTGGGGAGACCCAGTACTTC | CASSGETQYF
TRBJ2-7 | NA | few | 17 | TRBV5-4 | TGTGCCAGCAGCCCGGGGACTAGACAGGGCCGGCAACCCGAGCAGTACTTC | CASSPGTRQGRQPEQYF
TRBJ2-7 | NA | NA | 15 | TRBV7-2 | TGTGCCAGCAGCTTAGCAGCGCGGGGAGACTACGAGCAGTACTTC | CASSLAARGDYEQYF
TRBJ1-3 | NA | NA | 14 | TRBV19 | TGTGCCAGTAGTACCATGGGACGTCAAAACACCATATATTTT | CASSTMGRQNTIYF
TRBJ2-1 | NA | once | 15 | TRBV2 | TGTGCCAGCAGTGATGTCAGGACAGACTACAATGAGCAGTTCTTC | CASSDVRTDYNEQFF
TRBJ1-2 | NA | NA | 13 | TRBV6-5 | TGTGCCAGCAGTCTCAGGGTTAACTATGGCTACACCTTC | CASSLRVNYGYTF
TRBJ1-5 | NA | NA | 13 | TRBV6-1 | TGTGCCAGCAGTGAATTGGGGGGTCAGCCCCAGCATTTT | CASSELGGQPQHF
TRBJ1-1 | NA | once | 15 | TRBV5-6 | TGTGCCAGCAGCCTTCCAGGGGCTGTAGGGACTGAAGCTTTCTTT | CASSLPGAVGTEAFF
TRBJ2-7 | NA | once | 13 | TRBV7-2 | TGTGCCAGCAGCTCCCGGGACTCCTACGAGCAGTACTTC | CASSSRDSYEQYF
TRBJ1-1 | TRBD1 | once | 16 | TRBV9 | TGTGCCAGCAGCGATGGACAGGGGGCTTTTGTCACTGAAGCTTTCTTT | CASSDGQGAFVTEAFF
TRBJ2-5 | NA | NA | 13 | TRBV5-1 | TGCGCCAGCAGCCCGTCCGACGCAGAGACCCAGTACTTC | CASSPSDAETQYF
TRBJ2-5 | TRBD2 | once | 13 | TRBV2 | TGTGCCAGCCGGGGACTAGCTTTAGGGACCCAGTACTTC | CASRGLALGTQYF
TRBJ1-2 | NA | NA | 12 | TRBV6-5 | TGTGCCAGCAGTTCCGCCTTCCTGAGCTACACCTTC | CASSSAFLSYTF
TRBJ1-1 | NA | NA | 15 | TRBV7-6 | TGTGCCAGCAGCCGATCCCGAGAGGGGTACACTGAAGCTTTCTTT | CASSRSREGYTEAFF
TRBJ1-1 | NA | few | 12 | TRBV6-5 | TGTGCCAGCAGTTACTCAAGTACTGAAGCTTTCTTT | CASSYSSTEAFF
TRBJ2-7 | TRBD2 | NA | 15 | TRBV7-2 | TGTGCCAGCAGCCGTAGACTAGCGGACTCCTACGAGCAGTACTTC | CASSRRLADSYEQYF
TRBJ1-3 | NA | NA | 12 | TRBV19 | TGTGCCAGCCTAAAAAGAGGAAACACCATATATTTT | CASLKRGNTIYF
TRBJ1-2 | TRBD1 | NA | 12 | TRBV5-4 | TGTGCCACGGGACAGGGGGCGAGTGGCTACACCTTC | CATGQGASGYTF
TRBJ2-4 | NA | few | 14 | TRBV5-1 | TGCGCCAGCAGGCCAACAATAGCCAAAAACATTCAGTACTTC | CASRPTIAKNIQYF
TRBJ1-2 | TRBD1 | NA | 15 | TRBV2 | TGTGCCAGCAGTGTTAACAGGGGATCTGACTATGGCTACACCTTC | CASSVNRGSDYGYTF
TRBJ2-7 | NA | NA | 15 | TRBV5-1 | TGCGCCAGCAGCTTGGGTCCGGGTAGCTCCTACGAGCAGTACTTC | CASSLGPGSSYEQYF
TRBJ1-5 | NA | once | 14 | TRBV5-6 | TGTGCCAGCAGCCACCGGGTTATCAATCAGCCCCAGCATTTT | CASSHRVINQPQHF
TRBJ1-4 | NA | NA | 14 | TRBV11-2 | TGTGCCAGCAGCTTATGGGACGGTCAGGGAAAACTGTTTTTT | CASSLWDGQGKLFF
TRBJ1-1 | NA | NA | 13 | TRBV6-5 | TGTGCCAGCGAAGGGGTTCCGAACACTGAAGCTTTCTTT | CASEGVPNTEAFF
TRBJ1-1 | TRBD1 | NA | 15 | TRBV5-1 | TGCGCCAGCAGCTTATCACAGGGGGCGAACACTGAAGCTTTCTTT | CASSLSQGANTEAFF
TRBJ2-5 | TRBD2 | NA | 14 | TRBV7-2 | TGTGCCAGCAGCTTAGGGGGACTAGCAGAGACCCAGTACTTC | CASSLGGLAETQYF
TRBJ2-3 | NA | NA | 13 | TRBV30 | TGTGCCTGGAGCCGGCAGGATGCAGATACGCAGTATTTT | CAWSRQDADTQYF
TRBJ2-7 | NA | NA | 14 | TRBV5-1 | TGCGCCAGCAGCCGCAGGGACAAACCCTACGAGCAGTACTTC | CASSRRDKPYEQYF
TRBJ1-5 | TRBD1 | once | 15 | TRBV9 | TGTGCCAGCAGCTCCACAGGGGGGAGCAATCAGCCCCAGCATTTT | CASSSTGGSNQPQHF
TRBJ1-5 | NA | NA | 16 | TRBV5-1 | TGCGCCAGCAGCTTGGCGCCGGGGGGGGAGGGTCAGCCCCAGCATTTT | CASSLAPGGEGQPQHF